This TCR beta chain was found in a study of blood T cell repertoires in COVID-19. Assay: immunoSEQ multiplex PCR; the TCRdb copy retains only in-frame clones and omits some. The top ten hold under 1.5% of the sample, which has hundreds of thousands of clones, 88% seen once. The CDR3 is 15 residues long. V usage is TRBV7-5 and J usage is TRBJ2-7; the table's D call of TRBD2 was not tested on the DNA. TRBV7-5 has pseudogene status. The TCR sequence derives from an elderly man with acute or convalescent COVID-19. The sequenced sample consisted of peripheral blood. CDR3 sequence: CARSLSGGGAYEQYF. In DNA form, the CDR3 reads TGTGCCAGAAGCTTATCGGGCGGGGGAGCCTACGAGCAGTACTTC.